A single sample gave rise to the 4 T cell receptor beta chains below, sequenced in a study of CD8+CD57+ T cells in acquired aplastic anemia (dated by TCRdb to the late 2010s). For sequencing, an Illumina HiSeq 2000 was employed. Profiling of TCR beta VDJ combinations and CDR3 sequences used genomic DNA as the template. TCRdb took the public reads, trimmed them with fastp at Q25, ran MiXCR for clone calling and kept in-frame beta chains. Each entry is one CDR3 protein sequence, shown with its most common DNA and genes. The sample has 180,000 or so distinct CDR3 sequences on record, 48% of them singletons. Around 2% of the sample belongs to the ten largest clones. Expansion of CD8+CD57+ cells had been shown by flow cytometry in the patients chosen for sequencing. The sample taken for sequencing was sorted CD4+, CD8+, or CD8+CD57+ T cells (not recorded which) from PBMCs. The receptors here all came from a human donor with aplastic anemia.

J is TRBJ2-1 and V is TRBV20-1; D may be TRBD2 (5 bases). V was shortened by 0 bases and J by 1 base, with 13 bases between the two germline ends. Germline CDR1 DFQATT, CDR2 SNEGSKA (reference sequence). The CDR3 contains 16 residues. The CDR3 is CSARDRRGSSYNEQFF. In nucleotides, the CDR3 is TGCAGTGCTAGAGATCGGAGAGGGAGTTCCTACAATGAGCAGTTCTTC.

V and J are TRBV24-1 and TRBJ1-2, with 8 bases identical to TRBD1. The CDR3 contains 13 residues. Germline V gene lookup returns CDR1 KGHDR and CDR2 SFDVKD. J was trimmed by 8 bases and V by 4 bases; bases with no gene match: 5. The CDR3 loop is CATSEQGAAGYTF. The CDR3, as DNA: TGTGCCACCAGTGAGCAGGGGGCGGCGGGCTACACCTTC.

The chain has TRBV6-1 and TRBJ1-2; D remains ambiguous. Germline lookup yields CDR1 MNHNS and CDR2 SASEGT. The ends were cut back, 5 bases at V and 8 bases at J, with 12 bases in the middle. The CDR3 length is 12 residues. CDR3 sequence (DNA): TGTGCCAGCAGTCAACGGTCGCAGGGCTACACCTTC. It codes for CASSQRSQGYTF.

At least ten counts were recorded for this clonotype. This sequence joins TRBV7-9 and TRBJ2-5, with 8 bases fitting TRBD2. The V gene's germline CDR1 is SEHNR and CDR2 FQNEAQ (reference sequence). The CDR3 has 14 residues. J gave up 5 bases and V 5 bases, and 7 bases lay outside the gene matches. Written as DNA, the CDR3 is TGTGCCAGCAGCCCGGGGGGGGCACGGGAGACCCAGTACTTC. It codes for CASSPGGARETQYF.